Below, 27 T cell receptor beta chains from the same sample are listed, as sequenced in a study of shared clonotypes between healthy human individuals. The data were produced by immunoSEQ multiplex PCR, yet TCRdb's version contains in-frame clones alone and is incomplete. The data contain roughly 1.5 million clones, approximately 98% of them singletons. The sequenced material came from naive CD4+ T cells sorted from blood. Documented subset: CD45RA+ positively selected. All receptors derive from a man aged 25 to 40 in good health.

CDR3 in amino acids: CASSQGIGGLPIGANVLTF. In DNA, the CDR3 is TGCGCCAGCAGCCAAGGGATCGGGGGTCTGCCGATCGGGGCCAACGTCCTGACTTTC. This chain joins TRBV4-1 and TRBJ2-6; D is possibly TRBD2 (6 bases). Germline assignment: CDR1 MGHRA and CDR2 YSYEKL. Deletions cut 1 base from V and 4 bases from J, with 20 bases between. The CDR3 has 19 residues.

This clone was found once. CDR3 amino acids: CASSSGTISTGELFF. The CDR3 DNA is TGTGCCAGCAGTTCGGGGACTATTAGCACCGGGGAGCTGTTTTTT. The chain has TRBV6-1 and TRBJ2-2, with 7 positions matching TRBD2. Germline trimming cut 5 bases from V and 4 bases from J; bases unmatched to any gene: 7. This CDR3 is 15 amino acids long. In germline, CDR1 is MNHNS, CDR2 SASEGT.

V is TRBV6-1 and J is TRBJ2-7; TRBD1 agrees at 9 bases. The CDR3 covers 15 residues. After removal of 2 bases from V and 5 bases from J, the junction contained 7 bases not matched to a gene. Germline lookup yields CDR1 MNHNS and CDR2 SASEGT. The CDR3 nucleotides are TGTGCCAGCAGTGAAACAGGGGGCGCGTGGCACGAGCAGTACTTC. It specifies CASSETGGAWHEQYF.

This chain joins TRBV4-2 and TRBJ2-1, with 11 nucleotides matching TRBD2. CDR1 is LGHNA and CDR2 is YNFKEQ in the germline V gene. With 3 bases clipped from V and 6 bases from J, the junction kept 7 bases outside the gene matches. This CDR3 region has 16 residues. The CDR3 reads CASSHELAGVRNEQFF. CDR3 nucleotide sequence: TGTGCCAGCAGCCACGAACTAGCGGGAGTGCGCAATGAGCAGTTCTTC.

This chain joins TRBV9 and TRBJ2-5, with 7 bases aligning to TRBD2. Trimming at V came to 0 bases and at J to 1 base, leaving 9 bases not matched to a gene. The CDR3 length is 17 residues. Germline values: CDR1 SGDLS, CDR2 YYNGEE. The chain's CDR3 is CASSVDPVAGVQETQYF. CDR3 nucleotide sequence: TGTGCCAGCAGCGTAGACCCAGTGGCGGGGGTCCAAGAGACCCAGTACTTC.

V usage is TRBV5-1 and J usage is TRBJ2-2; a possible D gene is TRBD1 (6 bases). Germline V gives CDR1 SGHRS, CDR2 YFSETQ. V lost 7 bases to trimming and J lost 1 base, with 11 bases between them. This CDR3 comprises 14 residues. This CDR3 is CASRTVGNTGELFF. The CDR3, as DNA: TGCGCCAGCCGGACAGTTGGGAACACCGGGGAGCTGTTTTTT.

This clone was seen only once. The chain joins TRBV7-9 to TRBJ2-1; 10 nucleotides line up with TRBD2. V shed 2 bases and J 9 bases; nucleotides not matched to a gene: 4. CDR1 and CDR2 from the germline V gene are SEHNR and FQNEAQ (reference sequence). This CDR3 spans 14 amino acids. The CDR3: CASSLRQREGEQFF. CDR3 bases: TGTGCCAGCAGCTTACGCCAGCGGGAGGGTGAGCAGTTCTTC.

This sequence joins TRBV6-6 and TRBJ1-3, with D uncertain. V was trimmed by 0 bases and J by 1 base, leaving 4 bases between them. Germline-derived CDR1 and CDR2 are MNHNY and SVGAGI (reference sequence). The CDR3 is 14 residues long. CDR3 sequence reads: CASSYSPSGNTIYF. The CDR3 nucleotides read TGTGCCAGCAGTTACTCGCCGTCTGGAAACACCATATATTTT.

CDR3 DNA: TGTGGGACGGGGACCTTCGGTCCTTCCTACGAGCAGTACTTC. Residues: CGTGTFGPSYEQYF. The V call is TRBV28, the J call TRBJ2-7; either TRBD1 or TRBD2 may fit D (5 bases each). Germline V CDR1 and CDR2: MDHEN, SYDVKM. This CDR3 has 14 amino acids.

The chain carries TRBV6-5 and TRBJ2-2, with a tentative D call TRBD2 (6 bases). The V end lost 6 bases, the J end lost 5 bases, and 16 bases lay between the germline ends. The CDR3 spans 15 residues. The germline V gene encodes CDR1 MNHEY and CDR2 SVGAGI. This CDR3 reads CASRPSVGWTGELFF. The CDR3 region has the DNA TGTGCCAGCAGACCTAGCGTGGGGTGGACCGGGGAGCTGTTTTTT.

The gene calls are TRBV14 and TRBJ2-3, with TRBD2 identical over 12 bases. Germline CDR1 SGHDN, CDR2 FVKESK. With V trimmed by 2 bases and J by 4 bases, 7 bases remained unmatched. The CDR3 extends over 17 amino acids. DNA for the CDR3: TGTGCCAGCAGCCAACCGAGACTAGCGGGAGTTCCAGATACGCAGTATTTT. Translated: CASSQPRLAGVPDTQYF.

The J gene is TRBJ2-1, the V gene TRBV9, with D uncertain. The ends were cut back, 0 bases at V and 5 bases at J, with 9 bases in the middle. CDR3 length: 14 amino acids. Germline V CDR1 and CDR2: SGDLS, YYNGEE. CDR3 loop: CASSVEIRNNEQFF. The CDR3 DNA follows: TGTGCCAGCAGCGTAGAGATTCGTAACAATGAGCAGTTCTTC.

V gene TRBV28 combines with J gene TRBJ2-5; 7 bases are shared with TRBD2. The J segment lost 4 bases and the V segment lost 7 bases, leaving 15 bases of the junction unmatched. This CDR3 region has 16 residues. The germline gives CDR1 MDHEN, CDR2 SYDVKM. Here the CDR3 DNA reads TGTGCCAGCACCCAACCTGTGGGAGGGTCTCCAGAGACCCAGTACTTC. This sequence encodes CASTQPVGGSPETQYF.

The chain combines TRBV19 with TRBJ2-7, with TRBD2 matching 7 bases. The CDR3 totals 17 residues. Per the germline V gene, CDR1 is LNHDA and CDR2 is SQIVND (reference sequence). J lost 2 bases, V lost 3 bases, and 13 bases had no gene match. For the CDR3, the DNA is TGTGCCAGTAGTATCCTTCCGACACGGGACTATACCTACGAGCAGTACTTC. It encodes CASSILPTRDYTYEQYF.

CDR3 loop: CASSITGTSGYEQYF. In DNA, the CDR3 is TGTGCCAGCAGTATTACCGGGACTAGCGGGTACGAGCAGTACTTC. The chain recombines TRBV28 with TRBJ2-7; 12 bases line up with TRBD2. Germline V gives CDR1 MDHEN, CDR2 SYDVKM. V gave up 5 bases and J gave up 4 bases; unmatched junction bases: 6. CDR3 size: 15 residues.

J is TRBJ1-4 and V is TRBV6-5; maybe TRBD1 (5 bases). The CDR3 contains 14 residues. Germline CDR1 is MNHEY and CDR2 is SVGAGI. V was cut by 6 bases and J by 11 bases, with 19 bases left in between. The CDR3 region has the DNA TGTGCCAGCAGGTCCAGGGCCATGGACGGGAAACTGTTTTTT. Amino acid sequence: CASRSRAMDGKLFF.

J is TRBJ1-1 and V is TRBV2; perhaps TRBD1 as D (6 bases). This CDR3 has 13 residues. V shed 7 bases and J shed 1 base, with 10 bases lying between them. The germline V gene encodes CDR1 SNHLY and CDR2 FYNNEI. The CDR3 region is CASKVRGNTEAFF. The CDR3, as DNA: TGTGCCAGCAAGGTCAGGGGGAACACTGAAGCTTTCTTT. The full variable domain, with the rest looked up from reference TRBV2 and TRBJ1-1, is EPEVTQTPSHQVTQMGQEVILRCVPISNHLYFYWYRQILGQKVEFLVSFYNNEISEKSEIFDDQFSVERPDGSNFTLKIRSTKLEDSAMYFCASKVRGNTEAFFGQGTRLTVV.

V and J are TRBV11-3 and TRBJ2-5, with unresolved D. Germline assignment: CDR1 SGHNT and CDR2 YENEEA. V was pared by 5 bases and J by 5 bases, with 12 bases between. The CDR3 is made up of 13 amino acids. CDR3 residues: CASSPRGRETQYF. The CDR3 bases are TGTGCCAGCAGCCCACGTGGGCGGGAGACCCAGTACTTC.

The chain links TRBV7-9 to TRBJ1-5; D gene ambiguous. The CDR3 has 13 amino acids. CDR1 SEHNR and CDR2 FQNEAQ come from the germline V gene (reference sequence). The V gene lost 5 bases and the J gene lost 1 base, with 6 bases spanning the gap. The CDR3 nucleotides are TGTGCCAGCAGCATGACAAGCAATCAGCCCCAGCATTTT. This translates into CASSMTSNQPQHF. Full variable domain (outside the CDR3, taken from reference TRBV7-9 and TRBJ1-5): DTGVSQNPRHKITKRGQNVTFRCDPISEHNRLYWYRQTLGQGPEFLTYFQNEAQLEKSRLLSDRFSAERPKGSFSTLEIQRTEQGDSAMYLCASSMTSNQPQHFGDGTRLSIL.

This clone has only a few counts. CDR3: CASSRPEGSYNEQFF. Written as DNA, the CDR3 is TGTGCCAGCAGCCGACCGGAGGGATCCTACAATGAGCAGTTCTTC. The gene calls are TRBV5-4 and TRBJ2-1; D possibly corresponds to TRBD2 (6 bases). The CDR3 has 15 amino acids. Deletions cut 4 bases from V and 1 base from J, with 12 bases between. Germline values: CDR1 SGHNT, CDR2 YYREEE (reference sequence).

The rearrangement links TRBV5-6 to TRBJ2-6; D gene uncertain. The CDR3 runs 16 residues. Trimming stripped 2 bases from V and 0 bases from J, with 9 bases between. Germline V gives CDR1 SGHDT, CDR2 YYEEEE. The CDR3 bases are TGTGCCAGCAGCTTTGCTCTCAGCTCTGGGGCCAACGTCCTGACTTTC. Its translation is CASSFALSSGANVLTF.

This rearrangement joins TRBV15 to TRBJ1-4; possible D gene TRBD1, 5 bases. CDR1 and CDR2 (germline): LNHNV, YYDKDF (reference sequence). V lost 3 bases to trimming and J lost 8 bases, with 10 bases between them. The CDR3 totals 13 residues. In nucleotides, the CDR3 is TGTGCCACCAGCAGGGCGGGGGTCGAAAAACTGTTTTTT. Translation: CATSRAGVEKLFF.

The chain uses TRBV27 and TRBJ2-7; the D gene could be TRBD1 or TRBD2 (5 bases each). The CDR3 spans 15 residues. The germline V gene has CDR1 MNHEY and CDR2 SMNVEV (reference sequence). V was shortened by 3 bases and J by 0 bases, with 12 bases between the two germline ends. The CDR3 bases are TGTGCCAGCAGTTTGTCTAGGGACCTCTCCTACGAGCAGTACTTC. Encoded protein: CASSLSRDLSYEQYF.

V and J are TRBV7-2 and TRBJ2-1; TRBD2 matches 8 bases. The CDR3 consists of 16 residues. J lost 2 bases, V lost 3 bases, and 6 bases had no gene match. Germline CDR1 is SGHTA and CDR2 is FQGNSA. CDR3 bases: TGTGCCAGCAGCTTGAGCGGGAGTGGGACCTACAATGAGCAGTTCTTC. Translating it yields CASSLSGSGTYNEQFF.

This chain links TRBV29-1 with TRBJ2-3; D might be TRBD2 (6 bases). This CDR3 region has 17 residues. CDR1 is SQVTM and CDR2 is ANQGSEA in the germline V gene. V lost 6 bases and J lost 8, with 30 bases in between. The CDR3 DNA sequence: TGCAGCGTGCTACGGTTGGGAGCGAGCGGGTTGAGGGGTACGCAGTATTTT. Its protein is CSVLRLGASGLRGTQYF.

This chain links TRBV7-9 with TRBJ2-2; 7 positions agree with TRBD1. This CDR3 has 17 residues. CDR1 and CDR2 (germline): SEHNR, FQNEAQ (reference sequence). Trimming removed 3 bases from V and 0 bases from J; junction bases left unmatched: 7. In DNA, the CDR3 is TGTGCCAGCAGCTTGTCATCCGGGACAGCGAACACCGGGGAGCTGTTTTTT. It specifies CASSLSSGTANTGELFF.

The CDR3 sequence is CASSLVRKSTDTQYF. CDR3 DNA sequence: TGCGCCAGCAGCTTGGTACGGAAGAGCACAGATACGCAGTATTTT. This chain links TRBV5-1 with TRBJ2-3; the D is unclear. Trimming removed 0 bases from V and 0 bases from J, with 8 bases in between. The V gene's germline CDR1 is SGHRS and CDR2 YFSETQ. The CDR3 has 15 amino acids.